A single sample is the source of the 15 T cell receptor beta chains below, sequenced in a study of cytomegalovirus exposure and HLA in healthy donors (TCRdb year 2017). Libraries came from the immunoSEQ multiplex PCR assay. A mixture of 60 forward primers for TCR Vbeta segments and 13 reverse primers for TCR Jbeta segments was used in the multiplex PCR. The clones in this table, taken by TCRdb from immuneACCESS, are in-frame only. Not every clone is retained; where verified, under half of the shortfall comes from an unresolved V gene, and the cause of the rest is unknown. Recorded for this sample are 90,000 to 95,000 clones; around 80% of them occurred a single time. Of the sample, 2% to 2.5% is held by the ten largest clones. Sequencing was done on a sample of PBMCs. These receptors were obtained from a man between 18 and 35 years old in good health and CMV-seronegative.

V gene TRBV7-2 combines with J gene TRBJ2-7; TRBD2 aligns across 8 bases. Unmatched junction bases numbered 9, after V lost 5 bases and J lost 3 bases. Germline V gene lookup returns CDR1 SGHTA and CDR2 FQGNSA. This CDR3 comprises 15 residues. The CDR3 here is CASSQASGGLYEQYF. For the CDR3, the DNA is TGTGCCAGCAGCCAGGCGAGCGGGGGCCTCTACGAGCAGTACTTC.

The V and J genes are TRBV30 and TRBJ2-1; 10 nucleotides match TRBD2. This CDR3 is built from 14 residues. The V gene end was trimmed by 2 bases and the J gene end by 4 bases; junction bases not matched to a gene: 2. Germline V gives CDR1 GTSNPN, CDR2 SVGIG (reference sequence). Here the CDR3 reads CAWSRSGGYNEQFF. DNA for the CDR3: TGTGCCTGGAGTCGTAGCGGGGGGTACAATGAGCAGTTCTTC.

The chain combines TRBV19 with TRBJ2-3, with TRBD1 as a possible D gene (6 bases). Germline V gene data show CDR1 as LNHDA and CDR2 as SQIVND (reference sequence). V gave up 9 bases and J gave up 2 bases, with 21 bases separating them. The CDR3 covers 16 residues. DNA of the CDR3: TGTGCCAGCCAAACCCTATGGGGGCAAGACACAGATACGCAGTATTTT. Amino acids: CASQTLWGQDTDTQYF.

The V and J genes are TRBV6-5 and TRBJ2-7; maybe TRBD1 (5 bases). CDR3 length: 15 amino acids. The germline V and J ends were trimmed by 5 bases and 1 base, with 15 bases remaining between them. Germline V gives CDR1 MNHEY, CDR2 SVGAGI. The CDR3: CASSRLQQVSYEQYF. The CDR3, as DNA: TGTGCCAGCAGTCGCCTCCAACAGGTATCCTACGAGCAGTACTTC.

This clone showed up just once. The V gene is TRBV19, the J gene TRBJ2-7; TRBD2 matches 8 bases. Germline V gene lookup returns CDR1 LNHDA and CDR2 SQIVND (reference sequence). Trimming at V came to 3 bases and at J to 0 bases, leaving 4 bases not matched to a gene. The CDR3 has 15 amino acids. The CDR3 sequence is CASSIGGDTSYEQYF. CDR3 nucleotides: TGTGCCAGTAGTATCGGGGGGGACACCTCCTACGAGCAGTACTTC. Supplemented by reference TRBV19 and TRBJ2-7, the full variable domain reads DGGITQSPKYLFRKEGQNVTLSCEQNLNHDAMYWYRQDPGQGLRLIYYSQIVNDFQKGDIAEGYSVSREKKESFPLTVTSAQKNPTAFYLCASSIGGDTSYEQYFGPGTRLTVT.

V gene TRBV5-6 combines with J gene TRBJ1-1, with TRBD1 matching over 9 bases. The V segment lost 5 bases and the J segment 0 bases; nucleotides outside the gene matches: 2. Germline V gene lookup returns CDR1 SGHDT and CDR2 YYEEEE. The CDR3 loop spans 14 amino acids. CDR3 sequence (DNA): TGTGCCAGCAGGGACAGGGGTTTGAACACTGAAGCTTTCTTT. Protein: CASRDRGLNTEAFF.

This clone was observed a handful of times. This chain links TRBV19 with TRBJ1-2; possibly TRBD1 for D (6 bases). The CDR3 sequence is 14 residues long. The germline V gene has CDR1 LNHDA and CDR2 SQIVND (reference sequence). V was shortened by 7 bases and J by 0 bases, with 12 bases between the two germline ends. CDR3 in amino acids: CASTLGHTNYGYTF. The CDR3 region has the DNA TGTGCCAGTACCTTGGGACATACTAACTATGGCTACACCTTC.

This chain connects TRBV5-1 to TRBJ2-1, with 8 bases fitting TRBD2. V was pared by 4 bases and J by 3 bases, with 6 bases of the junction left unmatched. Germline loops: CDR1 SGHRS, CDR2 YFSETQ. The CDR3 has 15 residues. The CDR3 nucleotides are TGCGCCAGCAGCGCGCGGGGGGATCTCTACAATGAGCAGTTCTTC. Translated, it gives CASSARGDLYNEQFF.

The chain is built from TRBV7-8 and TRBJ1-2, with 10 bases identical to TRBD1. CDR1 is SGHVS and CDR2 is FQNEAQ in the germline V gene. The CDR3 contains 16 residues. J gave up 4 bases and V 3 bases, and 8 bases lay outside the gene matches. CDR3 in amino acids: CASSFRVTGGSYGYTF. The CDR3 bases are TGTGCCAGCAGCTTCCGTGTGACAGGGGGCTCCTATGGCTACACCTTC. The entire variable domain, with the rest obtained from reference TRBV7-8 and TRBJ1-2, is as follows: GAGVSQSPRYKVAKRGQDVALRCDPISGHVSLFWYQQALGQGPEFLTYFQNEAQLDKSGLPSDRFFAERPEGSVSTLKIQRTQQEDSAVYLCASSFRVTGGSYGYTFGSGTRLTVV.

The chain carries TRBV5-1 and TRBJ2-3; D perhaps matches TRBD1 (6 bases). This CDR3 region has 14 residues. V lost 1 base and J lost 3, with 9 bases in between. Germline CDR1 is SGHRS and CDR2 is YFSETQ. CDR3 region: CASSLTRGTDTQYF. In nucleotides, the CDR3 is TGCGCCAGCAGCTTGACCAGGGGAACAGATACGCAGTATTTT.

The chain combines TRBV30 with TRBJ1-2; 7 bases are a match to TRBD1. This CDR3 comprises 13 residues. The V gene's germline CDR1 is GTSNPN and CDR2 SVGIG (reference sequence). The J segment lost 7 bases and the V segment lost 3 bases, leaving 8 bases of the junction unmatched. CDR3 loop: CAWSRGAPGGYTF. The CDR3 nucleotides are TGTGCCTGGAGCAGGGGGGCTCCTGGTGGCTACACCTTC.

The chain has TRBV6-1 and TRBJ1-1; 10 nucleotides agree with TRBD1. This CDR3 region has 14 residues. CDR1 and CDR2 (germline): MNHNS, SASEGT. With V trimmed by 6 bases and J by 5 bases, 6 bases remained unmatched. The CDR3 protein is CASRPDRGRTEAFF. The DNA for the CDR3 is TGTGCCAGCAGACCGGACAGGGGGAGGACTGAAGCTTTCTTT.

The rearrangement links TRBV7-8 to TRBJ2-3; D remains unclear. V shed 3 bases and J shed 3 bases, with 7 bases lying between them. The germline gives CDR1 SGHVS, CDR2 FQNEAQ. The CDR3 loop spans 13 amino acids. CDR3 coding DNA: TGTGCCAGCAGCTTCATCAGGACAGATACGCAGTATTTT. Translated: CASSFIRTDTQYF.

V gene TRBV4-1 combines with J gene TRBJ2-7, with D tentatively TRBD2 (6 bases). The ends were cut back, 4 bases at V and 5 bases at J, with 12 bases in the middle. Germline lookup yields CDR1 MGHRA and CDR2 YSYEKL. The CDR3 totals 13 residues. Written as DNA, the CDR3 is TGCGCCAGCAGCCCCGGGACTCAGGACGAGCAGTACTTC. Translating it yields CASSPGTQDEQYF.

In its sample, this clone was seen a few times. CDR3: CASSEYREPDNEQFF. The DNA of the CDR3 is TGTGCCAGCAGTGAATATCGGGAGCCGGACAATGAGCAGTTCTTC. V is TRBV25-1 and J is TRBJ2-1; D is possibly TRBD2 (6 bases). The V gene lost 0 bases and the J gene lost 5 bases, with 11 bases spanning the gap. Per germline, CDR1 MGHDK and CDR2 SYGVNS. The CDR3 spans 15 residues.